This T cell receptor (beta chain) was sequenced during a study of blood T cell repertoires in COVID-19. The sample holds one count of this clone. TCRdb's table, derived via immunoSEQ multiplex PCR, lists solely in-frame clones and lacks some. Of approximately 120,000 clones in the sample, 80% to 90% were seen once. The germline gives CDR1 SQVTM, CDR2 ANQGSEA. Deletions cut 4 bases from V and 2 bases from J, with 13 bases between. The CDR3 is made up of 14 amino acids. The specimen sequenced was peripheral blood. The receptor was isolated from a woman over 75 with active or convalescent COVID-19. The chain uses TRBV29-1 and TRBJ2-3; possible D gene TRBD1, 5 bases. DNA of the CDR3: TGCAGCGTTGTCTGGGGCCGTTCCACAGATACGCAGTATTTT. Amino acid sequence: CSVVWGRSTDTQYF.